This T cell receptor beta chain was recorded in a study of CD8+ T cells in alopecia areata. Findings of the study overall: Patients shared TCRs less clearly than mice did, possibly owing to HLA. Lesional scalp displayed greater clonality than normal scalp, most notably in alopecia totalis/universalis. Scalp data also include sequences from resident alphabeta T cells of normal skin.

Starting from PBMCs, sorting isolated CD4+ and CD8+ T cells. RNA was extracted and reverse transcribed into cDNA as the sequencing template. Method: immunoSEQ multiplex PCR; TCRdb's copy keeps in-frame clones and lacks some. The sample has approximately 100,000 clones; approximately 52% are singletons. Only a few counts were recorded for this clone. The antigen remains undetermined. This CDR3 contains 15 residues. Germline trimming cut 5 bases from V and 6 bases from J; bases unmatched to any gene: 13. Germline V gene lookup returns CDR1 SNHLY and CDR2 FYNNEI. Sequencing was carried out using CD4+ T cells sorted from blood. The chain joins TRBV2 to TRBJ2-7; 7 nucleotides line up with TRBD2. This TCR was recovered from a human donor in good health. CDR3 amino acids: CASSQEGGAASEQYF. The CDR3 DNA is TGTGCCAGCAGTCAAGAGGGAGGGGCGGCCTCCGAGCAGTACTTC.